The T cell receptor beta chain described here comes from a study of CD8+ T cells in alopecia areata. Study-level results: TCRs were shared less clearly across patients than in mice, possibly for HLA-related reasons. Scalp lesions, especially in alopecia totalis/universalis, had higher clonality than normal scalp.

In its sample, this clone was seen a few times. The antigen is not known. Any gene name here is a mouse gene name. Read coverage stops 4 residues before the CDR3 terminus; the germline J gene supplies the remainder. In each case, RNA was isolated and then reverse transcribed into cDNA as the sequencing template. Clones were sequenced by immunoSEQ multiplex PCR, and TCRdb holds only the in-frame ones, with some missing. The sample is made up of 290,000 or so clones, none counted only once. The pooled cutaneous lymph node cells were sorted using several markers (CD4, CD8alpha, NKG2D, NKG2ACE and others). CDR3 length equals 13 residues. The germline gives CDR1 FNHDT, CDR2 SITEND (reference sequence).

The sequenced sample was CD4+ T cells sorted from a lymph node. The receptor comes from a C3H/HeJ mouse with alopecia areata. MHC haplotype here: H2-k. V gene TRBV19 combines with J gene TRBJ2-1; 9 bases are a match to TRBD1. CDR3 bases read: TGTGCCAGCAGAGGGACAGGGCTGGCT. This translates into CASRGTGLA. The full CDR3 protein is CASRGTGLAEQFF. The entire variable domain, with the rest obtained from reference TRBV19 and TRBJ2-1, is as follows: GGIITQTPKFLIGQEGQKLTLKCQQNFNHDTMYWYRQDSGKGLRLIYYSITENDLQKGDLSEGYDASREKKSSFSLTVTSAQKNEMAVFLCASRGTGLAEQFFGPGTRLTVL.